This record concerns one T cell receptor beta chain sequence. No antigen is known for it. No base quality values were provided; no much bigger clone lies one nucleotide off. These data are taken from a study of CD8+ T cells in alopecia areata (dated by TCRdb to 2016 to 2018). For the wider study: The treated patients took part in an open-label pilot trial in which moderate-to-severe alopecia areata was treated with oral tofacitinib at 5 to 10 mg twice daily. Tofacitinib was administered for 6 to 18 months, and 6 months of follow-up off drug were then conducted to assess delayed response and recurrence. TCRbeta CDR3 regions were amplified by immunoSEQ multiplex PCR using 35 Vbeta forward and 13 Jbeta reverse primers. High-throughput TCRbeta sequencing was used to examine T cell clonal expansion in alopecia areata in both the C3H/HeJ mouse model and human patients. Tofacitinib-treated patients had biopsies at baseline and at 4 and 24 weeks of treatment, with a later scalp biopsy in several patients. Disease severity in treated patients was measured with the SALT score, which quantifies the percentage of affected scalp surface area. Scalp tissue and sorted CD4+ and CD8+ peripheral blood T cells from patchy and totalis/universalis alopecia areata patients and from healthy controls were covered by human TCRbeta sequencing. Scalp clonality was compared across normal scalp (n=4), patchy alopecia areata scalp (n=8), and alopecia totalis/universalis scalp (n=8). RNA came from the PAXgene miRNA kit for fixed scalp, the miRNeasy kit for PBMCs, and the RNeasy kit for mouse skin.

Per the germline V gene, MDHEN is the CDR1 and SYDVKM is the CDR2. The CDR3 goes from the cysteine to the phenylalanine over 13 residues. Of all the DNA, just the CDR3 is kept, 39 bases in frame from base 1. Deletion took 3 bases off V and 1 base off J, with a span of 6 bases between the germline ends. Library preparation used the immunoSEQ multiplex PCR assay. For TCR sequencing, RNA was extracted from every sample and reverse transcribed into cDNA to serve as template. SuperScript III was used for first-strand cDNA synthesis, primed with a 2:1 mix of oligo-dT and random hexamers. A synthetic immune receptor repertoire was used to assess amplification bias, and residual bias was removed computationally. In the original analysis: Raw reads were preprocessed to remove errors, and CDR3 was defined by IMGT conventions from the conserved cysteine to phenylalanine. Clonality was calculated as 1 minus Shannon entropy normalized by log2 of the number of productive unique TCRs. Whether each scalp clone was CD4 or CD8 was inferred by checking scalp TCRbeta sequences against the CD4 and CD8 repertoires from sorted blood. Not all clones reach the TCRdb copy of this immuneACCESS table, which keeps in-frame sequences only. Checked studies attribute under half of the gap to unresolved V genes and leave the rest unexplained. The V and J calls and clone size are taken from that table; D and trimming were inferred from the DNA. Here the sample has some 110,000 clones; approximately 52% occur a single time. Nearly 30% of the sample belongs to the ten largest clones.

In light of the paper, this sample's time point label describes: less than five weeks on oral tofacitinib. The sample's treatment or condition label, decoded: oral pan-JAK inhibitor, 5-10 mg twice daily. Lesional scalp punch biopsies and peripheral blood were obtained from alopecia areata patients. PBMCs were isolated by density centrifugation and stained for CD3, CD4 and CD8, after which CD4+ and CD8+ T cells were sorted on a FACSAria. Broader findings and caveats from the paper: With tofacitinib, both scalp clonality and the number of expanded CD8+ clones among the top 100 scalp clones went down significantly. Compared with mice, TCR sequences shared between patients were less clear, possibly partly because of HLA diversity across the patient population. Resident alphabeta T cells in normal human skin are also sequenced, complicating scalp TCR repertoire analysis, unlike mouse skin dominated by gammadelta T cells. Higher clonality and more expanded CD8+ clones were observed in lesional scalp than in normal scalp, particularly in alopecia totalis/universalis, a finding suggestive of antigenic drive. Because the treated cohort was small and included a single nonresponder, larger studies are needed to assess links between baseline CD8+ expansion and response. Many expanded lesional clones persisted in scalp and blood during tofacitinib treatment, which may partly explain relapse after stopping treatment.

Sequencing used CD8+ T cells sorted from blood, obtained at week 4, from a patient treated with tofacitinib. The chain is made from TRBV28 and TRBJ1-1, with the D gene call left open. This clonotype was sampled from a human donor with alopecia areata. The CDR3: CASSLRQNTEAFF. The nucleotide sequence reads TGTGCCAGCAGTTTGCGGCAGAACACTGAAGCTTTCTTT.